Described below is a single T cell receptor beta chain sequence and its context. Antigen specificity is unknown. The data are from a study of tissue T cells after allogeneic stem cell transplantation. Turning to the study itself: Graft-versus-host disease patients received grafts, several unmodified and three CD34-selected to deplete T cells.

Study-level results: Only a limited share of tissue TCRs appeared in blood or spleen.

All graft-versus-host disease patients had gastrointestinal involvement and received several lines of directed therapy. CDR1 is SEHNR, CDR2 FQNEAQ, per germline (reference sequence). The CDR3 length is 13 residues. The V end lost 4 bases, the J end lost 10 bases, and 11 bases lay between the germline ends. CDR3 sequences, V/J genes, frequencies and template counts came from survey-depth TCRbeta sequencing. Produced via immunoSEQ multiplex PCR; TCRdb's table is partial and in-frame only. The repertoire holds some 590 clones, with 84% as singletons. V gene TRBV7-9 combines with J gene TRBJ1-6; D remains unclear. The sequences come from liver tissue, collected at autopsy. This clonotype was sampled from a male patient between 35 and 75 years old with steroid-refractory graft-versus-host disease after an allogeneic stem cell transplant. The T cells may come from the graft donor. In DNA form, the CDR3 reads TGTGCCAGCAGCTGGTCCATTGACTCACCCCTCCACTTT. Its translation is CASSWSIDSPLHF.